The 16 T cell receptor beta chains reported below all come from one sample, sequenced in a study of blood T cells in healthy people across ages. It was with a sample-barcoded 5' primer and a J-beta primer mix that a second PCR of roughly 7 to 12 cycles was run. TCRdb re-called the 5' RACE reads with MiXCR, one entry per CDR3 protein. The sample includes 800,000 or so distinct CDR3 sequences, about half of them seen just once. What was sequenced was blood. These TCRs come from a man aged 80 or over in good health.

V gene TRBV11-1 combines with J gene TRBJ2-7; 8 nucleotides align to TRBD2. CDR3 length: 16 amino acids. Per the germline V gene, CDR1 is SGHAT and CDR2 is FQDESV (reference sequence). Unmatched junction bases numbered 10, after V lost 5 bases and J lost 1 base. The CDR3 is CASSHPRAGGSYEQYF. As DNA, the CDR3 is TGTGCCAGCAGCCACCCGAGGGCGGGGGGTTCCTACGAGCAGTACTTC. Drawing the rest from reference TRBV11-1 and TRBJ2-7, the complete variable domain is EAEVAQSPRYKITEKSQAVAFWCDPISGHATLYWYRQILGQGPELLVQFQDESVVDDSQLPKDRFSAERLKGVDSTLKIQPAELGDSAMYLCASSHPRAGGSYEQYFGPGTRLTVT.

This clonotype was observed a few times. The chain recombines TRBV4-1 with TRBJ2-7; TRBD1 matches 7 bases. From germline, CDR1 is MGHRA and CDR2 YSYEKL. Trimming at V came to 0 bases and at J to 6 bases, leaving 20 bases not matched to a gene. The CDR3 consists of 19 residues. The CDR3 loop is CASSQDPARSGTAAFEQYF. The CDR3 nucleotides read TGCGCCAGCAGCCAAGATCCGGCCCGGTCGGGGACAGCCGCTTTCGAGCAGTACTTC.

Of note for this clonotype: One end of the junction fails to match germline, which may point to a read error. The CDR3 spells CTSSFLYNQPQHF. The CDR3 DNA follows: TGTACCAGCAGTTTTCTGTACAATCAGCCCCAGCATTTT. The V and J genes are TRBV12-3 or TRBV12-4 and TRBJ1-5, with D hard to call. CDR3 length: 13 amino acids.

This CDR3 reads CASSLATATSGYTF. The CDR3 DNA is TGCGCCAGCAGCCTCGCGACTGCAACGTCAGGCTACACCTTC. The genes are TRBV5-1 and TRBJ1-2; unclear D gene. Germline V gene data show CDR1 as SGHRS and CDR2 as YFSETQ. The V and J ends lost 4 bases and 8 bases respectively, with 18 bases between them. The length of the CDR3 is 14 residues.

This clonotype came up a few times. This sequence joins TRBV10-3 and TRBJ1-5; unclear D gene. The CDR3 totals 13 residues. The germline V and J ends were trimmed by 4 bases and 3 bases, with 7 bases remaining between them. Germline loops: CDR1 ENHRY, CDR2 SYGVKD. The CDR3 loop reads CAISGQPNQPQHF. The CDR3 nucleotides are TGTGCCATCAGTGGTCAGCCCAATCAGCCCCAGCATTTT.

V gene TRBV11-2 combines with J gene TRBJ2-5, with 8 bases fitting TRBD2. CDR3 size: 17 residues. V was pared by 1 base and J by 2 bases, with 9 bases of the junction left unmatched. Looked up from germline, CDR1 is SGHAT and CDR2 is FQNNGV. CDR3 in amino acids: CASSLVRLAGSQETQYF. The CDR3 coding sequence is TGTGCCAGCAGCTTAGTTCGCCTAGCGGGCTCACAAGAGACCCAGTACTTC.

The V and J genes are TRBV6-5 and TRBJ1-2; D is possibly TRBD1 (6 bases). Germline V lookup: CDR1 MNHEY, CDR2 SVGAGI. V dropped 4 bases and J dropped 4 bases, with 13 bases sitting between them. The CDR3 sequence is 14 residues long. DNA of the CDR3: TGTGCCAGCAGTTTCCTGGACAGTAGCTATGGCTACACCTTC. Its protein product is CASSFLDSSYGYTF.

The J gene is TRBJ2-2, the V gene TRBV9; D possibly corresponds to TRBD1 (5 bases). There are 16 residues in the CDR3. V was clipped by 0 bases and J by 4 bases, with 13 bases between them. CDR1 is SGDLS and CDR2 is YYNGEE in the germline V gene. For the CDR3, the DNA is TGTGCCAGCAGCGTAGGCGCAGGGCGTAGCACCGGGGAGCTGTTTTTT. Translation gives CASSVGAGRSTGELFF.

This chain connects TRBV3-1 to TRBJ1-1, with D perhaps matching TRBD1 (5 bases). Germline lookup yields CDR1 LGHDT and CDR2 YNNKEL (reference sequence). The CDR3 is 13 amino acids. Trimming pared 1 base from V and 6 bases from J, leaving 9 bases between. DNA of the CDR3: TGTGCCAGCAGCCAAGTAGGGGAGCCTGAAGCTTTCTTT. Translation gives CASSQVGEPEAFF.

The genes are TRBV4-2 and TRBJ2-1; TRBD2 agrees at 7 bases. After removal of 4 bases from V and 7 bases from J, the junction contained 10 bases not matched to a gene. This CDR3 region has 15 residues. Looked up from germline, CDR1 is LGHNA and CDR2 is YNFKEQ. The CDR3: CASSPLAHGGNEQFF. CDR3 DNA sequence: TGTGCCAGCAGCCCACTAGCCCACGGGGGGAATGAGCAGTTCTTC.

This sequence joins TRBV3-1 and TRBJ2-3; no reliable D call. CDR1 LGHDT and CDR2 YNNKEL come from the germline V gene (reference sequence). CDR3 length equals 14 residues. V shed 2 bases and J shed 3 bases, with 9 bases lying between them. CDR3 in DNA: TGTGCCAGCAGCCAAATAACGGAAACAGATACGCAGTATTTT. Protein product: CASSQITETDTQYF.

The genes are TRBV7-8 and TRBJ2-3; weak D call: TRBD1 (5 bases). This CDR3 has 14 residues. V lost 5 bases and J lost 5, with 14 bases in between. Per the germline V gene, CDR1 is SGHVS and CDR2 is FQNEAQ. The CDR3 nucleotides are TGTGCCAGCAGCCCCAGGGTAGGAGAAGATACGCAGTATTTT. This translates into CASSPRVGEDTQYF.

The chain joins TRBV28 to TRBJ2-5, with 8 bases fitting TRBD1. J lost 8 bases, V lost 9 bases, and 11 bases had no gene match. CDR3 length: 13 amino acids. Per germline, CDR1 MDHEN and CDR2 SYDVKM. Here the CDR3 DNA reads TGTGCCAGTAGGACAGGGTCCCCAGGTACCCAGTACTTC. It specifies CASRTGSPGTQYF.

This clonotype turned up a few times. The rearrangement joins TRBV24-1 to TRBJ2-1, with 9 bases fitting TRBD1. In germline, CDR1 is KGHDR, CDR2 SFDVKD. The ends lost 3 bases at V and 9 bases at J; junction bases unmatched: 5. The CDR3 length is 14 residues. CDR3 bases: TGTGCCACCAGTGATCCGGGACAGGGTTCTGAGCAGTTCTTC. Translated: CATSDPGQGSEQFF.

This clonotype showed up just a few times. J is TRBJ2-7 and V is TRBV5-1; D tentatively reads TRBD1 or TRBD2 (7 bases each). Germline CDR1 and CDR2: SGHRS and YFSETQ. Trimming took 5 bases from V and 3 from J, leaving 15 bases between them. This CDR3 has 14 residues. In DNA, the CDR3 is TGCGCCAGCAGAAGCGGGACAGAGTTCTACGAGCAGTACTTC. Its protein product is CASRSGTEFYEQYF.

Points on this clonotype: A much larger clone lies a single base off, so this may be a read error. V usage is TRBV29-1 and J usage is TRBJ2-1; 8 bases map to TRBD1. The J call may be faulty, since TRBJ2-7 better matches the DNA end. Germline V gives CDR1 SQVTM, CDR2 ANQGSEA. The CDR3 is 13 amino acids. In DNA form, the CDR3 reads TGCAGCGTTTGGGACAGGACCTACAATGAGCAGTACTTC. This gives the protein CSVWDRTYNEQYF.